A selection of T cell receptor beta chains follows, all from one sample in a study of T cell responses to AZD1222 COVID-19 vaccine. The protocol was immunoSEQ multiplex PCR, while the TCRdb copy is restricted to in-frame clones and leaves out a portion. The repertoire consists of about 120,000 clones, with approximately 86% occurring once and the leading ten covering about 3%. This material consisted of peripheral blood, taken 28 days after the second AZD1222 dose. All receptors derive from an adult who received the AZD1222 COVID-19 vaccine. The CDR3 runs from the conserved cysteine through the conserved F or W. The D gene is left open where the match is weak. Expanded clones get a size class; other rows say once, few or many, or leave the size out.

V gene: TRBV28; clone size: .; J gene: TRBJ1-2; D gene: TRBD1; CDR3 DNA: TGTGCCAGCAGTGCGAGGGACAGGGGGCAAGGCTACACCTTC; CDR3 protein: CASSARDRGQGYTF
V gene: TRBV24-1; clone size: .; J gene: TRBJ2-3; D gene: .; CDR3 DNA: TGTGCCACCAGTGACCGTGACCGATACACAGATACGCAGTATTTT; CDR3 protein: CATSDRDRYTDTQYF
V gene: TRBV4-2; clone size: .; J gene: TRBJ1-5; D gene: TRBD1; CDR3 DNA: TGTGCCAGCAGTCCGACAGGGGAGGCGAGCCAGCCCCAGCATTTT; CDR3 protein: CASSPTGEASQPQHF
V gene: TRBV12-1; clone size: .; J gene: TRBJ1-2; D gene: .; CDR3 DNA: TGTGCCAGCAGCAACGGGACAGGGGGCCCTCTTAACTATGGCTACACCTTC; CDR3 protein: CASSNGTGGPLNYGYTF
V gene: TRBV5-1; clone size: .; J gene: TRBJ2-5; D gene: .; CDR3 DNA: TGCGCCAGCAGAAGGGCCCAGGAGACCCAGTACTTC; CDR3 protein: CASRRAQETQYF
V gene: TRBV11-3; clone size: .; J gene: TRBJ2-5; D gene: TRBD2; CDR3 DNA: TGTGCCAGCAGCTTTTCCGGGACTAGTCCCCAAGAGACCCAGTACTTC; CDR3 protein: CASSFSGTSPQETQYF
V gene: TRBV11-3; clone size: once; J gene: TRBJ2-5; D gene: TRBD1; CDR3 DNA: TGTGCCAGCAGCCGAAGGACAGGGGGCGATGAGACCCAGTACTTC; CDR3 protein: CASSRRTGGDETQYF
V gene: TRBV29-1; clone size: once; J gene: TRBJ2-1; D gene: .; CDR3 DNA: TGCAGCGTTGAGGATAGCTCCTACAATGAGCAGTTCTTC; CDR3 protein: CSVEDSSYNEQFF
V gene: TRBV30; clone size: .; J gene: TRBJ2-1; D gene: TRBD2; CDR3 DNA: TGTGCCTGGGGACTAGCGGGGAATGAGCAGTTCTTC; CDR3 protein: CAWGLAGNEQFF
V gene: TRBV6-1; clone size: few; J gene: TRBJ1-6; D gene: .; CDR3 DNA: TGTGCCAGCAGTGAAACTCCCGGGGGAGGCAATTCACCCCTCCACTTT; CDR3 protein: CASSETPGGGNSPLHF
V gene: TRBV12-2; clone size: .; J gene: TRBJ1-3; D gene: .; CDR3 DNA: TGTGCAAGTCGCGGGCAGGTTTTCTCTGGAAACACCATATATTTT; CDR3 protein: CASRGQVFSGNTIYF
V gene: TRBV19; clone size: .; J gene: TRBJ2-1; D gene: TRBD2; CDR3 DNA: TGTGCCAGTGGACTAGCGGGGTTCAATGAGCAGTTCTTC; CDR3 protein: CASGLAGFNEQFF
V gene: TRBV19; clone size: .; J gene: TRBJ2-2; D gene: .; CDR3 DNA: TGTGCCAGTAGTATCACGAACACCGGGGAGCTGTTTTTT; CDR3 protein: CASSITNTGELFF
V gene: TRBV7-9; clone size: .; J gene: TRBJ2-5; D gene: .; CDR3 DNA: TGTGCCAGCAGCTGGGACTGGACCCAGTACTTC; CDR3 protein: CASSWDWTQYF
V gene: TRBV18; clone size: .; J gene: TRBJ1-2; D gene: .; CDR3 DNA: TGTGCCAGCTCTCGCGGGGACCCTGGCTCGAACTATGGCTACACCTTC; CDR3 protein: CASSRGDPGSNYGYTF
V gene: TRBV28; clone size: .; J gene: TRBJ2-5; D gene: .; CDR3 DNA: TGTGCCAGCAGGGGTACAGGCCAAGAGACCCAGTACTTC; CDR3 protein: CASRGTGQETQYF
V gene: TRBV19; clone size: .; J gene: TRBJ1-3; D gene: .; CDR3 DNA: TGTGCCAGTAGTATGGTGGACTCCGCTGGAAACACCATATATTTT; CDR3 protein: CASSMVDSAGNTIYF
V gene: TRBV5-5; clone size: .; J gene: TRBJ1-1; D gene: .; CDR3 DNA: TGTGCCAGCAGCTTAAGCGTTAGGGCCCTGAACACTGAAGCTTTCTTT; CDR3 protein: CASSLSVRALNTEAFF
V gene: TRBV30; clone size: .; J gene: TRBJ1-5; D gene: .; CDR3 DNA: TGTGCCTGGAGTAAGGGTAGGGATCAGCCCCAGCATTTT; CDR3 protein: CAWSKGRDQPQHF
V gene: TRBV6-5; clone size: .; J gene: TRBJ1-1; D gene: .; CDR3 DNA: TGTGCCAGCATACGGGGCACCGAAGCTTTCTTT; CDR3 protein: CASIRGTEAFF
V gene: TRBV28; clone size: .; J gene: TRBJ1-6; D gene: .; CDR3 DNA: TGTGCCACCACTATAGCGTACAATTCACCCCTCCACTTT; CDR3 protein: CATTIAYNSPLHF
V gene: TRBV7-2; clone size: .; J gene: TRBJ1-4; D gene: TRBD1; CDR3 DNA: TGTGCCAGCAGAGTAACAGGGGGGGAAAAACTGTTTTTT; CDR3 protein: CASRVTGGEKLFF
V gene: TRBV6-5; clone size: .; J gene: TRBJ1-4; D gene: TRBD1; CDR3 DNA: TGTGCCAGTCGACAGGGGTATGAAAAACTGTTTTTT; CDR3 protein: CASRQGYEKLFF
V gene: TRBV7-9; clone size: .; J gene: TRBJ2-1; D gene: .; CDR3 DNA: TGTGCCAGCAGCTTAAGCCAGGGTCCGGGCTACAATGAGCAGTTCTTC; CDR3 protein: CASSLSQGPGYNEQFF
V gene: TRBV28; clone size: .; J gene: TRBJ2-7; D gene: .; CDR3 DNA: TGTGCCAGCAGGGACCCAGGGATAACTCCTTACGAGCAGTACTTC; CDR3 protein: CASRDPGITPYEQYF
V gene: TRBV7-7; clone size: .; J gene: TRBJ1-4; D gene: .; CDR3 DNA: TGTGCTAGCAGCGAGAGTGGGCGCGAAAAACTGTTTTTT; CDR3 protein: CASSESGREKLFF
V gene: TRBV14; clone size: .; J gene: TRBJ2-3; D gene: .; CDR3 DNA: TGTGCCAGCAGAGGGGGATCGGATACGCAGTATTTT; CDR3 protein: CASRGGSDTQYF
V gene: TRBV7-9; clone size: .; J gene: TRBJ1-2; D gene: .; CDR3 DNA: TGTGCCAGCAGCTTATACGCAGACTATGGCTACACCTTC; CDR3 protein: CASSLYADYGYTF
V gene: TRBV19; clone size: .; J gene: TRBJ2-6; D gene: .; CDR3 DNA: TGTGCCAGTAGTTTAGGACCGAGCCCGCCCCGTGTCCTGACTTTC; CDR3 protein: CASSLGPSPPRVLTF
V gene: TRBV5-1; clone size: .; J gene: TRBJ2-1; D gene: .; CDR3 DNA: TGCGCCAGCAGCTTGCTATACAATGAGCAGTTCTTC; CDR3 protein: CASSLLYNEQFF
V gene: TRBV3-1/TRBV3-2; clone size: .; J gene: TRBJ2-5; D gene: TRBD2; CDR3 DNA: TGTGCCAGCAGCCCGCGGGGGGCGCGGGAGACCCAGTACTTC; CDR3 protein: CASSPRGARETQYF
V gene: TRBV5-4; clone size: .; J gene: TRBJ1-4; D gene: .; CDR3 DNA: TGTGCCAGCAGCTTGTACCCAGCAGCCGAAAAACTGTTTTTT; CDR3 protein: CASSLYPAAEKLFF
V gene: TRBV9; clone size: once; J gene: TRBJ2-2; D gene: TRBD2; CDR3 DNA: TGTGCCAGCAGCGTAGGCTTAGCGGGGAACACCGGGGAGCTGTTTTTT; CDR3 protein: CASSVGLAGNTGELFF
V gene: TRBV6-5; clone size: .; J gene: TRBJ1-5; D gene: TRBD1; CDR3 DNA: TGTGCCAGCAGTTACTCTACAGGGGAGGATCAGCCCCAGCATTTT; CDR3 protein: CASSYSTGEDQPQHF
V gene: TRBV4-3; clone size: .; J gene: TRBJ1-2; D gene: TRBD1; CDR3 DNA: TGCGCCAGCAGCCAAGACCGGACAGGGAATGGCTACACCTTC; CDR3 protein: CASSQDRTGNGYTF
V gene: TRBV18; clone size: .; J gene: TRBJ2-1; D gene: TRBD2; CDR3 DNA: TGTGCCAGCTCACCAGTAGCGGGGGGTCACAATGAGCAGTTCTTC; CDR3 protein: CASSPVAGGHNEQFF
V gene: TRBV6-5; clone size: .; J gene: TRBJ1-5; D gene: .; CDR3 DNA: TGTGCCAGCAGTCTCCTCGGGGGCAATCAGCCCCAGCATTTT; CDR3 protein: CASSLLGGNQPQHF
V gene: TRBV6-5; clone size: .; J gene: TRBJ1-1; D gene: TRBD1; CDR3 DNA: TGTGCCAGCAACCCGGACAGGAGGAGAAACACTGAAGCTTTCTTT; CDR3 protein: CASNPDRRRNTEAFF
V gene: TRBV27; clone size: .; J gene: TRBJ1-1; D gene: .; CDR3 DNA: TGTGCCAGCAGTTTTCGGCGTGCGAACACTGAAGCTTTCTTT; CDR3 protein: CASSFRRANTEAFF
V gene: TRBV28; clone size: .; J gene: TRBJ1-5; D gene: .; CDR3 DNA: TGTGCCAGCAGTTTATTCGTTCAGCCCCAGCATTTT; CDR3 protein: CASSLFVQPQHF
V gene: TRBV7-2; clone size: .; J gene: TRBJ2-5; D gene: TRBD2; CDR3 DNA: TGTGCCAGCAGGCGGGGGGCAGGAGAGACCCAGTACTTC; CDR3 protein: CASRRGAGETQYF
V gene: TRBV7-8; clone size: .; J gene: TRBJ2-7; D gene: .; CDR3 DNA: TGTGCCAGCAGCCCAGGGACGGTCAGCTCCTACGAGCAGTACTTC; CDR3 protein: CASSPGTVSSYEQYF